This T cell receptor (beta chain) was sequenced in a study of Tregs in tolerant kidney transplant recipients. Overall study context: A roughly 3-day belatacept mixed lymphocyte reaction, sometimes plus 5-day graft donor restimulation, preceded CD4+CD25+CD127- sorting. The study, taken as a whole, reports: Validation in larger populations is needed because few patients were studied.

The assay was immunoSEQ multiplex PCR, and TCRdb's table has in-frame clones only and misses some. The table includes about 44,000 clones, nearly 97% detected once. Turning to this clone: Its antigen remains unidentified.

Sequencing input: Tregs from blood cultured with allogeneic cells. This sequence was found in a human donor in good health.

The CDR3 protein is CASSYSRSSYNSPLHF. CDR3 nucleotide sequence: TGTGCCAGCAGTTACTCGAGGAGCTCCTATAATTCACCCCTCCACTTT. The rearrangement links TRBV6-5 to TRBJ1-6; D ambiguous. The CDR3 contains 16 residues. Trimming shortened V by 0 bases and J by 0 bases, and 6 bases separated the two germline ends. In germline, CDR1 is MNHEY, CDR2 SVGAGI.